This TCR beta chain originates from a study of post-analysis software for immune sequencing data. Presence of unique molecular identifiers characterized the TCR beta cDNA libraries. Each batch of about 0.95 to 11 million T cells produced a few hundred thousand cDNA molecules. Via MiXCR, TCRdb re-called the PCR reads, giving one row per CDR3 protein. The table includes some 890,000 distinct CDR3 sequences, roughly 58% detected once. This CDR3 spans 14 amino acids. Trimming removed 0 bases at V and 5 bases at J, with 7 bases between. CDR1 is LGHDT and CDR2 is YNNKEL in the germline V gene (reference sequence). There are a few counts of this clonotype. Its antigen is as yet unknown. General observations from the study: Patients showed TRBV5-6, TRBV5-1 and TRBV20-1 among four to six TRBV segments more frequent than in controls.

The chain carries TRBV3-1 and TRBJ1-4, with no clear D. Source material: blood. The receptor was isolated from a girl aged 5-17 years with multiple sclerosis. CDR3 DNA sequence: TGTGCCAGCAGCCAAGATGCAGCAAATGAAAAACTGTTTTTT. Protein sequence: CASSQDAANEKLFF.